This T cell receptor (beta chain) is drawn from a study of T cell changes during pregnancy in multiple sclerosis. This CDR3 comprises 12 residues. Trimming stripped 4 bases from V and 4 bases from J, with 5 bases between. Germline lookup yields CDR1 SNHLY and CDR2 FYNNEI. TCRdb keeps only in-frame clones here, not all; method: immunoSEQ multiplex PCR. The sample lists under 110,000 clones, 85% to 95% occurring once. This clone came up once. The specimen was peripheral blood, collected after pregnancy. The chain links TRBV2 to TRBJ1-3; the D is unclear. The sequence was collected from a female donor with multiple sclerosis, enrolled in a pregnancy study. The CDR3 DNA is TGTGCCAGCAGTGGCCAGGGAAACACCATATATTTT. It codes for CASSGQGNTIYF.